This T cell receptor (beta chain) was documented in a study of TIL therapy for anti-PD-1-resistant metastatic lung cancer. Across the study: Patients had a median age of almost 55 years (range 38-75). Tumors carried a median 1.5 non-synonymous mutations per megabase. Findings and caveats of the study: TIL cultures after expansion showed higher clonality and lower diversity than baseline tumor (median about 6% vs 30%).

The time point was: pre-treatment sample, taken before nivolumab and TIL therapy. Tumor tissue came from excised metastases, mostly pleural nodules or supraclavicular lymph nodes. This was the immunoSEQ v3 assay. Libraries were sequenced to about 2 million read pairs (survey) or roughly 4.5-6 million (deep). Data came from immunoSEQ multiplex PCR; TCRdb stores just in-frame clones and leaves some out. Of thousands of clones in the sample, 60% to 65% are singletons; the top ten hold approximately 7.5%. From germline, CDR1 is SGHNT and CDR2 YYREEE (reference sequence). V lost 0 bases and J 1 base, leaving 11 bases between the germline ends. This CDR3 contains 16 residues. This clone was found a few times. Its antigen remains unidentified.

The sample here was tumor tissue, taken at baseline. The chain joins TRBV5-4 to TRBJ1-3, with D uncertain. The TCR was taken from a person aged 25-79 years with non-small cell lung cancer. The CDR3 sequence is CASSLAGGWSGNTIYF. The CDR3 DNA is TGTGCCAGCAGCTTGGCCGGAGGCTGGTCTGGAAACACCATATATTTT.